The present T cell receptor beta chain was sequenced within a study of cytomegalovirus exposure and HLA in healthy donors. About the research overall: Out of roughly 170 million T cells, an earlier analysis found some 110 million unique TCR beta sequences in total. From HLA-typed donors, an early data release held approximately 85 million unique TCRs.

The CDR3 loop spans 15 amino acids. CDR1 and CDR2 from the germline V gene are SGHRS and YFSETQ. The ends lost 4 bases at V and 7 bases at J; junction bases unmatched: 11. 60 Vbeta and 13 Jbeta primers were used in PCR. Produced via immunoSEQ multiplex PCR; TCRdb's table is partial and in-frame only. Among about 140,000 clones listed, approximately 63% were seen once. This clone appeared once. Antigen specificity is unknown. Study-wide points: Per published accounts, TCR beta sequences correctly predicted the HLA-A and HLA-B alleles of most subjects. TCR beta V- and J-gene trimming, according to a later analysis, was linked to a missense DCLRE1C variant.

This receptor was obtained from a woman aged 55 to 70 in good health and CMV-seropositive. The chain combines TRBV5-1 with TRBJ1-2; 9 bases map to TRBD1. Sequencing was carried out using PBMCs. The CDR3 nucleotides read TGCGCCAGCAGCCCCGCCGGGACAGGGTTTAGTGGCTACACCTTC. Protein: CASSPAGTGFSGYTF. Full variable domain (missing parts from reference TRBV5-1 and TRBJ1-2): KAGVTQTPRYLIKTRGQQVTLSCSPISGHRSVSWYQQTPGQGLQFLFEYFSETQRNKGNFPGRFSGRQFSNSRSEMNVSTLELGDSALYLCASSPAGTGFSGYTFGSGTRLTVV.